This T cell receptor (beta chain) was sequenced in a study of tumor-infiltrating lymphocytes in primary liver carcinoma. For this clonotype: Its matching antigen is unknown.

A primer matching the constant region was used to make TCR beta cDNA from approximately 500 ng of total RNA. What produced the TCR beta libraries was three nested multiplex PCR rounds using slightly modified ARM-PCR. Both of the initial two PCR rounds ran for nine to ten cycles and employed TRBV1-TRBV30 forward primers alongside a C-beta reverse primer. Via MiXCR, TCRdb re-called the multiplex PCR reads, giving one row per CDR3 protein. The table shows 95,000 to 150,000 distinct CDR3 sequences, with 60% to 70% occurring only once. This CDR3 has 13 amino acids. V was cut by 2 bases and J by 7 bases, with 11 bases left in between. From germline, CDR1 is SGHAT and CDR2 FQNNGV. Notes on the study in general: Blood's top-250-clone fraction was significantly lower than that of tumors (p = 0.039).

Investigators took RNA and DNA out together from about 19-30 mg of unsorted bulk tissue. Patients were treatment-naive with chronic HBV infection. The genes are TRBV11-2 and TRBJ2-5; D is uncertain. The specimen was liver tumor tissue from sampling region 1. Subset in this sample: tumor region T1, superior pole. The source of this sequence is a woman aged 55 to 70 with primary liver carcinoma and hepatitis B virus infection. CDR3 protein: CASSLSTRVTQYF. Here the CDR3 DNA reads TGTGCCAGCAGCTTAAGCACCAGAGTGACCCAGTACTTC.